A single sample gave rise to the 15 T cell receptor beta chains below, sequenced in a study of T cell responses to AZD1222 COVID-19 vaccine. The repertoire was sequenced with immunoSEQ multiplex PCR; TCRdb's copy has only in-frame clones and lacks some. Of around 70,000 clones in the sample, 86% were seen once. Sequenced here: peripheral blood, sampled on day 0 of AZD1222 vaccination. The receptors derive from an adult in good health.

This chain joins TRBV11-3 and TRBJ2-4; 10 bases are shared with TRBD1. The V gene end was trimmed by 5 bases and the J gene end by 1 base; junction bases not matched to a gene: 5. The CDR3 sequence is 16 residues long. CDR1 is SGHNT, CDR2 YENEEA, per germline. As DNA, the CDR3 is TGTGCCAGCAGCGATGACAGGGGGCGGGCCAAAAACATTCAGTACTTC. Protein sequence: CASSDDRGRAKNIQYF.

The gene calls are TRBV5-8 and TRBJ2-5; no clear D. Germline loops: CDR1 SGHTS, CDR2 YDEGEE. Between the trimmed V and J ends, which lost 4 bases and 4 bases, there was a span of 11 bases. The CDR3 has 13 residues. CDR3 sequence: CASSPSGRETQYF. Written as DNA, the CDR3 is TGTGCCAGCAGCCCCTCGGGTAGAGAGACCCAGTACTTC. The complete variable domain, with remaining parts taken from reference TRBV5-8 and TRBJ2-5, reads EAGVTQSPTHLIKTRGQQATLRCSPISGHTSVYWYQQALGLGLQFLLWYDEGEERNRGNFPPRFSGRQFPNYSSELNVNALELEDSALYLCASSPSGRETQYFGPGTRLLVL.

The chain couples TRBV24-1 to TRBJ2-3; 8 nucleotides agree with TRBD2. This CDR3 is built from 15 residues. V lost 4 bases, J lost 3 bases, and 5 bases stayed unmatched. From germline, CDR1 is KGHDR and CDR2 SFDVKD. The CDR3 is CATSEPGLVTDTQYF. The CDR3 DNA sequence: TGTGCCACCAGTGAGCCGGGACTAGTAACAGATACGCAGTATTTT.

The chain uses TRBV25-1 and TRBJ2-3; perhaps TRBD1 as D (5 bases). The CDR3 has 13 amino acids. Germline values: CDR1 MGHDK, CDR2 SYGVNS. Trimming removed 6 bases at V and 2 bases at J, with 9 bases between. The CDR3 nucleotides read TGTGCCAGCAGCCAGACAGACACAGATACGCAGTATTTT. It yields the protein CASSQTDTDTQYF.

The rearrangement uses TRBV2 and TRBJ1-5; TRBD1 aligns across 7 bases. From germline, CDR1 is SNHLY and CDR2 FYNNEI. The J segment lost 5 bases and the V segment lost 3 bases, leaving 7 bases of the junction unmatched. The CDR3 runs 15 residues. CDR3 in amino acids: CASSDPDRVYQPQHF. The CDR3 nucleotides read TGTGCCAGCAGTGACCCCGACAGGGTGTATCAGCCCCAGCATTTT.

The chain joins TRBV24-1 to TRBJ2-7, with 9 bases matching TRBD1. Germline CDR1 reads KGHDR; CDR2 reads SFDVKD. V shed 4 bases and J 4 bases; nucleotides not matched to a gene: 10. This CDR3 is built from 16 residues. The CDR3 region is CATSDTGGQGQYEQYF. The CDR3 bases are TGTGCCACCAGTGACACGGGGGGACAGGGCCAATACGAGCAGTACTTC.

The J gene is TRBJ2-2, the V gene TRBV5-1; D might be TRBD2 (6 bases). Germline CDR1 is SGHRS and CDR2 is YFSETQ. The CDR3 length is 14 residues. V gave up 3 bases and J gave up 4 bases, with 10 bases separating them. The CDR3 loop reads CASSSASVTGELFF. CDR3 in DNA: TGCGCCAGCAGCTCCGCTAGCGTCACCGGGGAGCTGTTTTTT. The complete variable domain, with remaining parts taken from reference TRBV5-1 and TRBJ2-2, reads KAGVTQTPRYLIKTRGQQVTLSCSPISGHRSVSWYQQTPGQGLQFLFEYFSETQRNKGNFPGRFSGRQFSNSRSEMNVSTLELGDSALYLCASSSASVTGELFFGEGSRLTVL.

V is TRBV6-1 and J is TRBJ1-2; D is unresolved. The CDR3 runs 14 residues. V was shortened by 0 bases and J by 5 bases, with 10 bases between the two germline ends. Germline values: CDR1 MNHNS, CDR2 SASEGT. The CDR3 DNA reads TGTGCCAGCAGTGAAGCAAGTGGACTATATGGCTACACCTTC. Amino acids: CASSEASGLYGYTF.

The CDR3 nucleotides read TGTGCCAGCAGCCCCCAGGGGGGGGTGGGTTCACCCCTCCACTTT. It is translated as CASSPQGGVGSPLHF. V is TRBV7-9 and J is TRBJ1-6; 7 bases match TRBD1. CDR3 length: 15 amino acids. Trimming took 5 bases from V and 9 from J; bases not matched to a gene: 10. Looked up from germline, CDR1 is SEHNR and CDR2 is FQNEAQ (reference sequence). Based on the CDR3 plus reference TRBV7-9 and TRBJ1-6, the full variable domain is DTGVSQNPRHKITKRGQNVTFRCDPISEHNRLYWYRQTLGQGPEFLTYFQNEAQLEKSRLLSDRFSAERPKGSFSTLEIQRTEQGDSAMYLCASSPQGGVGSPLHFGNGTRLTVT.

V is TRBV5-1 and J is TRBJ2-3; D not resolved. The V and J ends lost 3 bases and 1 base respectively, with 6 bases between them. CDR3 length: 13 residues. Germline V lookup: CDR1 SGHRS, CDR2 YFSETQ. The chain's CDR3 is CASSWSGTDTQYF. The CDR3 DNA sequence: TGCGCCAGCAGCTGGTCGGGCACAGATACGCAGTATTTT. The complete variable domain, with remaining parts taken from reference TRBV5-1 and TRBJ2-3, reads KAGVTQTPRYLIKTRGQQVTLSCSPISGHRSVSWYQQTPGQGLQFLFEYFSETQRNKGNFPGRFSGRQFSNSRSEMNVSTLELGDSALYLCASSWSGTDTQYFGPGTRLTVL.

The rearrangement joins TRBV7-6 to TRBJ1-2, with no clear D. Germline V gene data show CDR1 as SGHVS and CDR2 as FNYEAQ. The V and J ends lost 1 base and 4 bases respectively, with 10 bases between them. This CDR3 is built from 14 residues. This CDR3 reads CASSLGGPTYGYTF. The CDR3 region has the DNA TGTGCCAGCAGCTTAGGAGGACCCACCTATGGCTACACCTTC.

The V call is TRBV19, the J call TRBJ2-7; the match to TRBD2 covers 8 bases. The CDR3 consists of 15 residues. Germline CDR1 LNHDA, CDR2 SQIVND (reference sequence). V shed 7 bases, J shed 0 bases, and the junction held 8 bases outside the gene matches. This CDR3 reads CASTPGGGPSYEQYF. The CDR3 DNA reads TGTGCCAGTACACCCGGCGGGGGGCCCTCCTACGAGCAGTACTTC.

The chain employs TRBV6-5 and TRBJ2-7, with 7 bases aligning to TRBD1. With 0 bases clipped from V and 9 bases from J, the junction kept 8 bases outside the gene matches. From germline, CDR1 is MNHEY and CDR2 SVGAGI. The CDR3 length is 14 residues. The CDR3 nucleotides read TGTGCCAGCAGTTACTCGGCTACAGGGGATCGGCAGTACTTC. Translating it yields CASSYSATGDRQYF.

The genes are TRBV30 and TRBJ1-6, with unresolved D. The germline V gene encodes CDR1 GTSNPN and CDR2 SVGIG (reference sequence). CDR3 size: 13 residues. Trimming shortened V by 1 base and J by 8 bases, and 9 bases separated the two germline ends. This CDR3 reads CAWSAVEDSPLHF. DNA of the CDR3: TGTGCCTGGAGTGCAGTCGAGGATTCACCCCTCCACTTT.

The chain carries TRBV30 and TRBJ1-4, with a possible D match to TRBD1 (6 bases). The V gene's germline CDR1 is GTSNPN and CDR2 SVGIG (reference sequence). V shed 3 bases and J shed 4 bases, with 12 bases lying between them. The CDR3 extends over 14 amino acids. CDR3 region: CAWRGQGNNEKLFF. For the CDR3, the DNA is TGTGCCTGGAGGGGGCAGGGGAATAATGAAAAACTGTTTTTT.